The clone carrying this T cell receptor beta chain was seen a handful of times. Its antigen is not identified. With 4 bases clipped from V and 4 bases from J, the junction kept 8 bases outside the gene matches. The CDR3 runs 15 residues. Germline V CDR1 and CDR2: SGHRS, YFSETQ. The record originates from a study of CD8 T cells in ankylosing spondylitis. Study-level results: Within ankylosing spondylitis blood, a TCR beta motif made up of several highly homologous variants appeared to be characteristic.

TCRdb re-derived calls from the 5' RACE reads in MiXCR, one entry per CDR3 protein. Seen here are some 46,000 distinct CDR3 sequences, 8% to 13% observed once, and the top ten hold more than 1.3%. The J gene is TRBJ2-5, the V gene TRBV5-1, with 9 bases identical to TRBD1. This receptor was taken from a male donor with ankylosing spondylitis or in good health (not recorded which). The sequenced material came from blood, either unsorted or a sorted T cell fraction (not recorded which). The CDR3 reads CASSVTQGARETQYF. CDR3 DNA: TGCGCCAGCAGCGTAACACAGGGGGCGCGAGAGACCCAGTACTTC.